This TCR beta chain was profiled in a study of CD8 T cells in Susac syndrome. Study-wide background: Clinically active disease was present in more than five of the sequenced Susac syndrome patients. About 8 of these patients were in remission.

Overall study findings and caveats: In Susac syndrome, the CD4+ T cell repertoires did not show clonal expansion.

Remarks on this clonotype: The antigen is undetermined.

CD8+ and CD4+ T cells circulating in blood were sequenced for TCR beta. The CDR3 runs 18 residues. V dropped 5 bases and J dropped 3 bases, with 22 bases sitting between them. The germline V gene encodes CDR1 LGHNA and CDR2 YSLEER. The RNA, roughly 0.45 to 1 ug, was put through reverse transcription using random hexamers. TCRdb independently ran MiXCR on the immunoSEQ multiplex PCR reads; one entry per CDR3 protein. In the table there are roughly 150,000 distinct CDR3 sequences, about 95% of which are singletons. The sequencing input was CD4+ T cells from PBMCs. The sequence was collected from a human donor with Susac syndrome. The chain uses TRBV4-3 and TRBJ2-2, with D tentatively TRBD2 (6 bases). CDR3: CASSKWDPAGRHTGELFF. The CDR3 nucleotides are TGCGCCAGCAGCAAATGGGATCCGGCAGGGAGGCACACCGGGGAGCTGTTTTTT.